In this sample, the clone carrying this T cell receptor beta chain turned up a few times. TCRdb used MiXCR to reprocess the 5' RACE reads, holding one entry per CDR3 protein. This table has around 18,000 distinct CDR3 sequences, under 10% appearing once. The sample comes from a study of spatial heterogeneity in lung cancer. About the research overall: Samples came from roughly 72 TRACERx patients with untreated early-stage lung cancer. Mean representation of each unique TCR and UMI combination in the raw reads exceeded 8.5 occurrences.

Specified time point: blood at routine non-recurrence follow-up after resection. No cells were sorted before sequencing. The whole RNA sequenced was extracted from tumor, nontumor lung or frozen PBMC. Trimming removed 6 bases from V and 3 bases from J, with 14 bases in between. This CDR3 is built from 15 residues. CDR1 and CDR2 (germline): SGHVS, FQNEAQ. The sequence derives from a male donor with early-stage non-small cell lung cancer. The sequences come from PBMCs, collected at follow-up. This chain links TRBV7-8 with TRBJ2-2; TRBD2 is a possible D gene (5 bases). CDR3 bases: TGTGCCAGCAGATCTAGCCGGGGTCACACCGGGGAGCTGTTTTTT. As protein: CASRSSRGHTGELFF. Complete variable domain (other parts from reference TRBV7-8 and TRBJ2-2): GAGVSQSPRYKVAKRGQDVALRCDPISGHVSLFWYQQALGQGPEFLTYFQNEAQLDKSGLPSDRFFAERPEGSVSTLKIQRTQQEDSAVYLCASRSSRGHTGELFFGEGSRLTVL.